Described below is a single TCR beta chain sequence and its context. Its target is not known. Trimming took off 0 bases at V and 5 bases at J, with 12 bases between the two ends. CDR1 and CDR2 from the germline V gene are KGHDR and SFDVKD. CDR3 length equals 16 residues. Treatment defined: some 19 received Ad26.COV2.S at low or high dose, single or two shots; roughly five received placebo; per-sample allocation not given. Sampling happened 63 days after the first vaccine or placebo injection. The data belong to a study of Ad26.COV2.S vaccination and SARS-CoV-2 variants. In the study overall: A COV1001 Ad26.COV2.S trial-arm participant provided the sample. Ad26.COV2.S, an intramuscular injection, was given once or twice 56 days apart. Broader study findings: Substantial response breadth was reportedly seen for spike-specific CD8+ and CD4+ T cells after vaccination. Measures of TCR breadth and depth may have fallen short of total T cell responses.

The assay was immunoSEQ multiplex PCR, and TCRdb's table has in-frame clones only and misses some. The repertoire consists of hundreds of thousands of clones, with approximately 88% occurring once and the leading ten covering nearly 1.5%. The material was peripheral blood, obtained in a trial of Ad26.COV2.S vaccine versus placebo. The genes are TRBV24-1 and TRBJ2-2, with D possibly matching TRBD1 (6 bases). This clonotype was obtained from a person aged 18-65 years who received the Ad26.COV2.S COVID-19 vaccine or a placebo. The CDR3 sequence: CATSDLSRGLTGELFF. Written as DNA, the CDR3 is TGTGCCACCAGTGATTTGAGCAGGGGTTTAACCGGGGAGCTGTTTTTT.